These 8 T cell receptor beta chains originate from one sample sequenced in a study of blood T cell repertoires in COVID-19. Assay used: immunoSEQ multiplex PCR; TCRdb lists only in-frame clones, some missing. The repertoire holds roughly 97,000 clones, with about 80% as singletons. Sequenced input: peripheral blood. The receptors were gathered from a man between 65 and 85 years old with acute or convalescent COVID-19.

The chain is built from TRBV7-3 and TRBJ2-3; 9 nucleotides align to TRBD1. The germline V gene has CDR1 SGHTA and CDR2 FQGTGA. The length of the CDR3 is 19 residues. J lost 1 base, V lost 2 bases, and 13 bases had no gene match. The CDR3 region is CASSLRSGTGQSRTDTQYF. In DNA, the CDR3 is TGTGCCAGCAGCTTACGGTCCGGGACAGGGCAGAGCCGCACAGATACGCAGTATTTT.

The chain joins TRBV7-6 to TRBJ2-5; 7 bases map to TRBD2. Looked up from germline, CDR1 is SGHVS and CDR2 is FNYEAQ. The CDR3 sequence is 15 residues long. Trimming removed 6 bases from V and 2 bases from J; junction bases left unmatched: 9. CDR3 loop: CASRFSTSRQETQYF. The CDR3 nucleotides are TGTGCCAGCAGGTTCTCGACTAGCCGTCAAGAGACCCAGTACTTC.

The CDR3 loop is CASRPGLASYNEQFF. CDR3 DNA sequence: TGTGCCAGCAGACCGGGACTAGCGTCCTACAATGAGCAGTTCTTC. V gene TRBV5-4 combines with J gene TRBJ2-1; 10 bases align to TRBD2. Germline CDR1 and CDR2: SGHNT and YYREEE (reference sequence). The CDR3 is 15 residues long. J was trimmed by 1 base and V by 5 bases; bases with no gene match: 3.

The V and J genes are TRBV19 and TRBJ2-3; TRBD2 might be the D (5 bases). CDR3 size: 19 residues. The ends were cut back, 0 bases at V and 3 bases at J, with 22 bases in the middle. From germline, CDR1 is LNHDA and CDR2 SQIVND (reference sequence). The CDR3 DNA sequence: TGTGCCAGTAGTATAGAATGGTTGGGGAGTGGTCCTTTGACAGATACGCAGTATTTT. Its protein product is CASSIEWLGSGPLTDTQYF. The whole variable domain, remainder taken from reference TRBV19 and TRBJ2-3, is DGGITQSPKYLFRKEGQNVTLSCEQNLNHDAMYWYRQDPGQGLRLIYYSQIVNDFQKGDIAEGYSVSREKKESFPLTVTSAQKNPTAFYLCASSIEWLGSGPLTDTQYFGPGTRLTVL.

This sequence joins TRBV5-1 and TRBJ2-2; D might be TRBD2 (6 bases). Trimming stripped 6 bases from V and 6 bases from J, with 27 bases between. The CDR3 totals 18 residues. Germline values: CDR1 SGHRS, CDR2 YFSETQ. DNA of the CDR3: TGCGCCAGCACAGGGAGGCCCCCCGGGCGCAGTGGGGCCGGGGAGCTGTTTTTT. It specifies CASTGRPPGRSGAGELFF.

The gene calls are TRBV28 and TRBJ1-5, with D possibly being TRBD1 (5 bases). CDR3 length: 16 amino acids. V was clipped by 3 bases and J by 0 bases, with 12 bases between them. The germline V gene has CDR1 MDHEN and CDR2 SYDVKM. Here the CDR3 reads CASSLGGSYSNQPQHF. The CDR3, as DNA: TGTGCCAGCAGTTTGGGGGGGTCCTATAGCAATCAGCCCCAGCATTTT.

The chain carries TRBV7-9 and TRBJ1-6, with D perhaps matching TRBD1 (6 bases). V was shortened by 2 bases and J by 9 bases, with 14 bases between the two germline ends. The CDR3 length is 15 residues. The germline V gene encodes CDR1 SEHNR and CDR2 FQNEAQ (reference sequence). The CDR3 region is CASSLSGQPLSPLHF. The CDR3 coding sequence is TGTGCCAGCAGCTTATCTGGACAGCCACTTTCACCCCTCCACTTT.

The gene calls are TRBV19 and TRBJ2-5, with TRBD1 matching over 8 bases. Germline V CDR1 and CDR2: LNHDA, SQIVND (reference sequence). V shed 5 bases, J shed 4 bases, and the junction held 6 bases outside the gene matches. The CDR3 is made up of 14 amino acids. Here the CDR3 DNA reads TGTGCCAGTAGTCCCAGGGGGCGTAGAGAGACCCAGTACTTC. Residues: CASSPRGRRETQYF.